This is a list of T cell receptor beta chains from one sample in a study of blood T cell repertoires in COVID-19. Libraries were prepared by immunoSEQ multiplex PCR; TCRdb keeps only in-frame clonotypes and omits some of them. The sample carries about 75,000 clones, 65% to 90% recorded once. Sequenced: peripheral blood. The receptor set was obtained from a woman in her 50s with acute or convalescent COVID-19. CDR3s include the opening cysteine and the closing phenylalanine or tryptophan. The order of the fields is clone size, J gene, D gene, V gene, CDR3 DNA, CDR3 protein. The D gene is left open where the match is weak. Some rows have no size entry. The others give once, few or many, or a class for an expanded clone.

clone_size: once
j_call: TRBJ1-1
d_call: -
v_call: TRBV19
cdr3_nt: TGTGCCAGTTCGGATCGCCCAGGTACTGAAGCTTTCTTT
cdr3_aa: CASSDRPGTEAFF

clone_size: few
j_call: TRBJ1-5
d_call: -
v_call: TRBV28
cdr3_nt: TGTGCCAGCAGTTTATCGGATGCGGGGCCCCAGCATTTT
cdr3_aa: CASSLSDAGPQHF

clone_size: few
j_call: TRBJ1-1
d_call: -
v_call: TRBV5-1
cdr3_nt: TGCGCCAGCAGCTTGAATCCGGGGGATAGGGACACTGAAGCTTTCTTT
cdr3_aa: CASSLNPGDRDTEAFF

clone_size: -
j_call: TRBJ2-5
d_call: TRBD1
v_call: TRBV4-3
cdr3_nt: TGCGCCAGCAGCCTTACGGGACAGCAAACGGAGACCCAGTACTTC
cdr3_aa: CASSLTGQQTETQYF

clone_size: -
j_call: TRBJ2-1
d_call: TRBD2
v_call: TRBV9
cdr3_nt: TGTGCCAGCAGCGTAGGTACTAGCGGGGCCTACAATGAGCAGTTCTTC
cdr3_aa: CASSVGTSGAYNEQFF

clone_size: -
j_call: TRBJ1-2
d_call: -
v_call: TRBV4-1
cdr3_nt: TGCGCCAGCAGCCAACAGACTGTTGCAAACTATGGCTACACCTTC
cdr3_aa: CASSQQTVANYGYTF

clone_size: -
j_call: TRBJ1-4
d_call: -
v_call: TRBV14
cdr3_nt: TGTGCCAGCAGCCAAGATCTAAGACTGAACTTGTTTTTT
cdr3_aa: CASSQDLRLNLFF

clone_size: -
j_call: TRBJ2-7
d_call: TRBD1
v_call: TRBV5-6
cdr3_nt: TGTGCCAGCAGCTTCGGGACAGGGGCCTACGAGCAGTACTTC
cdr3_aa: CASSFGTGAYEQYF

clone_size: -
j_call: TRBJ2-7
d_call: -
v_call: TRBV18
cdr3_nt: TGTGCCAGCTCACCTTCGCAGGGCTCCTACGAGCAGTACTTC
cdr3_aa: CASSPSQGSYEQYF

clone_size: -
j_call: TRBJ2-7
d_call: -
v_call: TRBV4-3
cdr3_nt: TGCGCCAGCAGCCGGCCCAGGGACACCCGACCGCGACTTAATGAGGGCGAGCAGTACTTC
cdr3_aa: CASSRPRDTRPRLNEGEQYF

clone_size: -
j_call: TRBJ2-3
d_call: -
v_call: TRBV19
cdr3_nt: TGTGCCAGTAGTCTCCGTAAAGGTAAGGGGGACACAGATACGCAGTATTTT
cdr3_aa: CASSLRKGKGDTDTQYF

clone_size: -
j_call: TRBJ2-1
d_call: TRBD1
v_call: TRBV27
cdr3_nt: TGTGCCAGCAGTTTTTTTGGGACAGGTAACAATGAGCAGTTCTTC
cdr3_aa: CASSFFGTGNNEQFF

clone_size: -
j_call: TRBJ2-1
d_call: TRBD1
v_call: TRBV2
cdr3_nt: TGTGCCAGCAGTTACAGGGGTTCTAGCCTCTCCTACAATGAGCAGTTCTTC
cdr3_aa: CASSYRGSSLSYNEQFF

clone_size: -
j_call: TRBJ1-2
d_call: TRBD1
v_call: TRBV28
cdr3_nt: TGTGCCAGCAGTTATCGGACAGGGGCGCGGAGCACCTTC
cdr3_aa: CASSYRTGARSTF

clone_size: -
j_call: TRBJ2-1
d_call: -
v_call: TRBV5-1
cdr3_nt: TGCGCCAGCAGCGATATGGGACTCTCCGTGGGGGAGCAGTTCTTC
cdr3_aa: CASSDMGLSVGEQFF

clone_size: few
j_call: TRBJ2-7
d_call: TRBD2
v_call: TRBV28
cdr3_nt: TGTGCCAGCAGCGGGACTAGCGGTGGGTACGAGCAGTACTTC
cdr3_aa: CASSGTSGGYEQYF

clone_size: -
j_call: TRBJ1-5
d_call: -
v_call: TRBV19
cdr3_nt: TGTGCCAGTAGCTTAACTGGACAACGCGGGGGCAATCAGCCCCAGCATTTT
cdr3_aa: CASSLTGQRGGNQPQHF

clone_size: -
j_call: TRBJ2-3
d_call: TRBD2
v_call: TRBV24-1
cdr3_nt: TGTGCCACCAGCCGGGGGGGGGCGAGCACAGATACGCAGTATTTT
cdr3_aa: CATSRGGASTDTQYF

clone_size: -
j_call: TRBJ2-3
d_call: TRBD2
v_call: TRBV6-2/TRBV6-3
cdr3_nt: TGTGCCAGCAGTCGACTAGCGGGGAAGGCGTCAGATACGCAGTATTTT
cdr3_aa: CASSRLAGKASDTQYF

clone_size: few
j_call: TRBJ2-1
d_call: TRBD2
v_call: TRBV7-6
cdr3_nt: TGTGCCAGCAGCTTATATAGCGGGACTAACAATGAGCAGTTCTTC
cdr3_aa: CASSLYSGTNNEQFF

clone_size: -
j_call: TRBJ1-6
d_call: -
v_call: TRBV28
cdr3_nt: TGTGCCAGCTCCGTAGGTCGGGTTGCTTCACCCCTCCACTTT
cdr3_aa: CASSVGRVASPLHF

clone_size: few
j_call: TRBJ2-3
d_call: -
v_call: TRBV6-2/TRBV6-3
cdr3_nt: TGTGCCAGCAGTTACGGGGCTAGTTATAGCACAGATACGCAGTATTTT
cdr3_aa: CASSYGASYSTDTQYF

clone_size: -
j_call: TRBJ1-5
d_call: -
v_call: TRBV27
cdr3_nt: TGTGCCAGCAGTTTGGGCTCACCAAATCAGCCCCAGCATTTT
cdr3_aa: CASSLGSPNQPQHF

clone_size: -
j_call: TRBJ2-1
d_call: -
v_call: TRBV30
cdr3_nt: TGTGCCTGGGCCCATTCCGGGGGGCTGGGGTTCTTC
cdr3_aa: CAWAHSGGLGFF

clone_size: -
j_call: TRBJ2-1
d_call: TRBD2
v_call: TRBV2
cdr3_nt: TGTGCCAGCGTGCCTTTGAGTGGCGGGGGGGTCGGTAATGAGCAGTTCTTC
cdr3_aa: CASVPLSGGGVGNEQFF

clone_size: -
j_call: TRBJ2-7
d_call: TRBD2
v_call: TRBV5-6
cdr3_nt: TGTGCCAGCAGCTTGAGCGCTAGCGGGTCCTACGAGCAGTACTTC
cdr3_aa: CASSLSASGSYEQYF

clone_size: -
j_call: TRBJ1-2
d_call: -
v_call: TRBV19
cdr3_nt: TGTGCCAGCGAGGCGGGGTACGGCTACACCTTC
cdr3_aa: CASEAGYGYTF

clone_size: -
j_call: TRBJ1-2
d_call: -
v_call: TRBV18
cdr3_nt: TGTGCCAGCTCATCAACTTCTTTAGCAGGGAATGGCTACACCTTC
cdr3_aa: CASSSTSLAGNGYTF

clone_size: -
j_call: TRBJ1-1
d_call: -
v_call: TRBV29-1
cdr3_nt: TGCAGCGTTGTTTCAGGGGCGAGTCAAGCTTTCTTT
cdr3_aa: CSVVSGASQAFF

clone_size: -
j_call: TRBJ2-1
d_call: -
v_call: TRBV12-5
cdr3_nt: TGTGCTAGTGGTACGCACCAGGTTACATCCTATAATGAGCAGTTCTTC
cdr3_aa: CASGTHQVTSYNEQFF

clone_size: -
j_call: TRBJ1-3
d_call: -
v_call: TRBV4-3
cdr3_nt: TGCGCCAGCAGCCAAGATGTAAGCAACTCTGGAAACACCATATATTTT
cdr3_aa: CASSQDVSNSGNTIYF

clone_size: -
j_call: TRBJ1-1
d_call: -
v_call: TRBV28
cdr3_nt: TGTGCCAGCAGTTCCTTAACTGAAGCTTTCTTT
cdr3_aa: CASSSLTEAFF

clone_size: few
j_call: TRBJ2-1
d_call: -
v_call: TRBV3-1/TRBV3-2
cdr3_nt: TGTGCCAGCAGCCAAGATTTTTCGACGGGGGAGCAGTTCTTC
cdr3_aa: CASSQDFSTGEQFF

clone_size: -
j_call: TRBJ2-1
d_call: -
v_call: TRBV9
cdr3_nt: TGTGCCAGCAGCGTGGTACGGCGGCAGCGCTCCTACAATGAGCAGTTCTTC
cdr3_aa: CASSVVRRQRSYNEQFF

clone_size: -
j_call: TRBJ2-1
d_call: -
v_call: TRBV19
cdr3_nt: TGTGCCAGTAGGGCGACAGGTAAGGCCTACAATGAGCAGTTCTTC
cdr3_aa: CASRATGKAYNEQFF

clone_size: -
j_call: TRBJ2-2
d_call: TRBD2
v_call: TRBV6-2/TRBV6-3
cdr3_nt: TGTGCCAGCAGTTACGCCTCGGGACTAGCGGGCCCTACCGGGGAGCTGTTTTTT
cdr3_aa: CASSYASGLAGPTGELFF